A single sample is the source of the 6 T cell receptor beta chains below, sequenced in a study of T cell responses to AZD1222 COVID-19 vaccine. Sequenced by immunoSEQ multiplex PCR; TCRdb stores in-frame clones only, minus some. The data contain around 120,000 clones, roughly 90% of them singletons. The material was peripheral blood, obtained on day 0 of AZD1222 vaccination. The receptors were sampled from an adult in good health.

This clone was seen only a few times. The chain joins TRBV3-1 (or the pseudogene TRBV3-2) to TRBJ1-2; 8 positions agree with TRBD1. Trimming at V came to 1 base and at J to 1 base, leaving 2 bases not matched to a gene. In germline, CDR1 is LGHDT, CDR2 YNNKEL (reference sequence). The CDR3 is 15 amino acids. For the CDR3, the DNA is TGTGCCAGCAGCCAAGCACAGGGGGTTAACTATGGCTACACCTTC. It translates to CASSQAQGVNYGYTF.

J is TRBJ1-5 and V is TRBV18, with a tentative D call TRBD1 (5 bases). CDR1 and CDR2 from the germline V gene are KGHSH and LQKENI. Trimming stripped 3 bases from V and 10 bases from J, with 13 bases between. The CDR3 runs to 13 residues. CDR3 nucleotide sequence: TGTGCCAGCTCACCTACCGATGACAGCCCCCAGCATTTT. It translates to CASSPTDDSPQHF.

The chain links TRBV7-2 to TRBJ2-7; 8 positions match TRBD1. The length of the CDR3 is 14 residues. V lost 5 bases to trimming and J lost 2 bases; unmatched junction nucleotides: 5. The germline CDR1 and CDR2 sequences are SGHTA and FQGNSA. The CDR3 DNA follows: TGTGCCAGCAGCCGGACAGGGATCGCCTACGAGCAGTACTTC. This codes for CASSRTGIAYEQYF.

J is TRBJ1-5 and V is TRBV7-9, with a possible D match to TRBD1 (5 bases). Trimming cost V 5 bases and J 5 bases, with 13 bases left between them. Germline values: CDR1 SEHNR, CDR2 FQNEAQ (reference sequence). The CDR3 totals 14 residues. Written as DNA, the CDR3 is TGTGCCAGCAGCCAGGGAGGTGTTGATCAGCCCCAGCATTTT. Translated, it gives CASSQGGVDQPQHF.

The J gene is TRBJ1-3, the V gene TRBV3-1 (or the pseudogene TRBV3-2); D remains ambiguous. There are 14 residues in the CDR3. Trimming removed 3 bases at V and 4 bases at J, with 10 bases between. Per germline, CDR1 LGHDT and CDR2 YNNKEL (reference sequence). The CDR3 spells CASSHGVSGNTIYF. The CDR3 nucleotides read TGTGCCAGCAGCCATGGGGTATCGGGAAACACCATATATTTT.

V usage is TRBV19 and J usage is TRBJ2-2; maybe TRBD2 (5 bases). Germline V lookup: CDR1 LNHDA, CDR2 SQIVND (reference sequence). With 3 bases removed from V and 4 bases from J, the gap between germline ends came to 12 bases. CDR3 size: 15 residues. Written as DNA, the CDR3 is TGTGCCAGTAGTATCCTAACCGCGGGCACCGGGGAGCTGTTTTTT. It codes for CASSILTAGTGELFF.